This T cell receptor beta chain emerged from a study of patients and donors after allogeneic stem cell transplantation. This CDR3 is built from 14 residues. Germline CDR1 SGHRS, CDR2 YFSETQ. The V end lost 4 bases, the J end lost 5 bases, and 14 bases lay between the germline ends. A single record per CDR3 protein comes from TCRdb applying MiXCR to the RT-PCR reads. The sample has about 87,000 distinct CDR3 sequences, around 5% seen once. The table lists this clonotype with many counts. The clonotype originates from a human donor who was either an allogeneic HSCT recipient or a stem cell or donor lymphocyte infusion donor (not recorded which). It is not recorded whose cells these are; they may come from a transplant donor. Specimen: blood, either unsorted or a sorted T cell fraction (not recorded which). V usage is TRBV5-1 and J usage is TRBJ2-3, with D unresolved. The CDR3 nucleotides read TGCGCCAGCAGCCCCGGAGCCGCTGGAGATACGCAGTATTTT. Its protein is CASSPGAAGDTQYF.